This T cell receptor beta chain was profiled in a study of CXCR3-negative and CXCR3-positive naive CD8 T cells. At the level of the study: Every library held about 1.5 +/- 0.3 million TRB reads, and the total came to around 150 million. Study-wide points: Similar TRBV-TRBJ usage characterized naive CXCR3-negative and CXCR3-positive cells; memory cells differed. Researchers report CXCR3 expression partially decreased after cryopreservation, with fresh PBMCs used in most assays. The TRB CDR3s that CXCR3-positive naive cells carried were more hydrophobic than those of CXCR3-negative naive cells.

Germline V gives CDR1 SGHTA, CDR2 FQGNSA. CDR3 length equals 13 residues. Naive CD8+ T lymphocytes were specified as CD45RO-CCR7+CD27+CD95-. As to this clonotype: The antigen is not known.

Libraries were UMI-labeled 5' RACE TRB cDNA. With the 5' RACE reads reprocessed, TCRdb shows one record per CDR3 protein and no DNA. Its listing shows some 150,000 distinct CDR3 sequences. The gene calls are TRBV7-2 and TRBJ2-7; with no DNA, the TCRdb D assignment of TRBD1 cannot be verified. This clonotype was sampled from a human donor in good health. Some clones in this sample may be carry-over from other donors' samples. Material: naive CXCR3+ CD8+ T cells from blood. Subset specified: CD45RO-CCR7+CD27+CD95- naive CD8+ T cells expressing CXCR3 (TNR3+). The chain's CDR3 is CASTGDSSYEQYF.